The present T cell receptor beta chain was sequenced within a study of T cells in Graves' hyperthyroidism and ophthalmopathy. This clonotype has at least ten counts. V lost 1 base and J lost 5, with 17 bases in between. CDR3 length: 17 residues. Per the germline V gene, CDR1 is SEHNR and CDR2 is FQNEAQ (reference sequence). From RNA transcripts, TCR beta CDR3 regions were amplified. TCR CDR3 underwent first-round RT-PCR with the HTBI primer set. TCRdb independently ran MiXCR on the multiplex PCR reads; one entry per CDR3 protein. The table includes about 200,000 distinct CDR3 sequences, about a sixth detected once.

The TCR was taken from a woman aged 45-60 years with Graves' hyperthyroidism. Sequencing was performed on blood. The chain has TRBV7-9 and TRBJ2-2; a possible D gene is TRBD1 (5 bases). CDR3 coding DNA: TGTGCCAGCAGCTTAGGATGGTCCAGGGTCGGGACCGGGGAGCTGTTTTTT. This translates into CASSLGWSRVGTGELFF.